Each of the 5 T cell receptor beta chains below was sequenced from the same sample in a study of tumor and adjacent non-tumor tissue in lung cancer. This sample's RNA came from whole unsorted tissue. The library came from three nested PCR rounds adapted from ARM-PCR protocols. TCRdb redid the calling of the multiplex PCR reads with MiXCR, one entry per CDR3 protein. The repertoire consists of approximately 140,000 distinct CDR3 sequences, with around 60% occurring once and the leading ten covering 15% to 20%. Sequenced material: lung tumor tissue. Receptors were obtained from a man aged 55-75 years with small cell lung cancer.

Notes on this clonotype: Mismatch with germline at one junction end may stem from a read error. The genes are TRBV12-3 or TRBV12-4 and TRBJ2-5; 12 bases are shared with TRBD2. The CDR3 covers 15 residues. Here the CDR3 DNA reads TGTACCAGCAGTCGCCTAGCGGGAGGGGCAGAGACCCAGTACTTC. As protein: CTSSRLAGGAETQYF.

This clonotype is classed as medium-sized (0.01 to 0.1%). The chain joins TRBV11-2 to TRBJ2-7; D is perhaps TRBD2 (7 bases). Looked up from germline, CDR1 is SGHAT and CDR2 is FQNNGV. There are 15 residues in the CDR3. Trimming took 1 base from V and 6 from J, leaving 16 bases between them. The CDR3: CASSLARGAGSEQYF. The CDR3 DNA follows: TGTGCCAGCAGCTTAGCACGGGGGGCAGGTAGCGAGCAGTACTTC.

For this clonotype: At one end the junction does not follow the germline gene, possibly because of a read error. The chain recombines TRBV11-2 with TRBJ2-7; 7 bases align to TRBD1. CDR1 is SGHAT and CDR2 is FQNNGV in the germline V gene. CDR3 length equals 16 residues. Here the CDR3 DNA reads TGTGCCAGCAGTTTAGCTACAGGGGACCTCTCCTACGAGCACTACTTC. Its protein product is CASSLATGDLSYEHYF.

The chain recombines TRBV12-3 or TRBV12-4 with TRBJ1-6; D is unresolved. The CDR3 has 13 residues. V shed 2 bases and J shed 7 bases, with 6 bases lying between them. The DNA of the CDR3 is TGTGCCAGCAGTTTAAACTCAAATTCACCCCTCCACTTT. It specifies CASSLNSNSPLHF.

Worth noting for this clonotype: A much larger clone lies a single base off, so this may be a read error. The chain carries TRBV12-5 and TRBJ2-1, with 11 positions matching TRBD2. The CDR3 extends over 18 amino acids. Per germline, CDR1 LGHNT and CDR2 FRNRAP. Losses at the gene ends were 1 base for V and 4 bases for J; bases not matched to a gene: 9. The CDR3 region is CASGLDILAGVGYNEQFF. DNA of the CDR3: TGTGCTAGTGGTTTGGACATACTAGCGGGAGTGGGTTACAATGAGCAGTTCTTC. The full variable domain, in which reference TRBV12-5 and TRBJ2-1 provide the parts outside the CDR3, is DARVTQTPRHKVTEMGQEVTMRCQPILGHNTVFWYRQTMMQGLELLAYFRNRAPLDDSGMPKDRFSAEMPDATLATLKIQPSEPRDSAVYFCASGLDILAGVGYNEQFFGPGTRLTVL.